This TCR beta chain was documented in a study of T-cell memory formation after mild COVID-19. Study-level background: Clusters of TCRs were largely donor specific. Broader study findings: Clones contracting day 15 to 85 were balanced CD4/CD8; later expanders leaned CD4+. Most CD4+ clones that shrank were in CM and EM, while CD8+ ones turned up in EMRA.

This CDR3 is built from 17 residues. The germline gives CDR1 SGHTA, CDR2 FQGNSA. V was shortened by 5 bases and J by 2 bases, with 16 bases between the two germline ends. With respect to this clonotype: Its antigen is unknown.

MiXCR was run by TCRdb on the 5' RACE reads, yielding one entry per CDR3 protein. The data show 250,000 to 350,000 distinct CDR3 sequences, roughly 15% seen once. The gene calls are TRBV7-2 and TRBJ2-6; either TRBD1 or TRBD2 may supply D (5 bases each). Sequences were obtained from PBMCs or a T cell subset sorted from them (not recorded which). This receptor was obtained from a man younger than 30 who had mild COVID-19 (a few samples of this study predate the infection). Cell type and time point are not known. CDR3 region: CASSPVLLGAGANVLTF. In DNA, the CDR3 is TGTGCCAGCAGCCCGGTCCTCCTGGGGGCTGGGGCCAACGTCCTGACTTTC.